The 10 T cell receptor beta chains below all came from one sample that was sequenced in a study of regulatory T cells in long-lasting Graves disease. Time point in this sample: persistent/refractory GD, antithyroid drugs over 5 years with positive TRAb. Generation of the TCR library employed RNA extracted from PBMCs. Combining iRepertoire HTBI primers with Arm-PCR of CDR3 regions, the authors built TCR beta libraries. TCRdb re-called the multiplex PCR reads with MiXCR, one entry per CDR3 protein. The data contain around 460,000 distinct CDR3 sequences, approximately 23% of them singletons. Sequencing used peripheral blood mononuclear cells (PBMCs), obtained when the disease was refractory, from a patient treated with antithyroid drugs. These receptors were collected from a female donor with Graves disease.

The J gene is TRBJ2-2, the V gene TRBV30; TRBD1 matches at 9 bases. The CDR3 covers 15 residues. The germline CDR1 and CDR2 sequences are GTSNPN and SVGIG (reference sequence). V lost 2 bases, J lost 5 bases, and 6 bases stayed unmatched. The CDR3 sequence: CAWSRGQGGTGELFF. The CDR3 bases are TGTGCCTGGAGTAGGGGACAGGGTGGAACCGGGGAGCTGTTTTTT.

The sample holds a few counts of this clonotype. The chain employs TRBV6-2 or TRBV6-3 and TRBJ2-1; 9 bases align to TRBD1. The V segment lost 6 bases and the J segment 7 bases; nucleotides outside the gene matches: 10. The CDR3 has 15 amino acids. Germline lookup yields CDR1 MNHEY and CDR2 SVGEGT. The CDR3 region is CASSRRQGDRNEQFF. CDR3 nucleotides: TGTGCCAGCAGCCGTCGACAGGGGGACCGGAATGAGCAGTTCTTC.

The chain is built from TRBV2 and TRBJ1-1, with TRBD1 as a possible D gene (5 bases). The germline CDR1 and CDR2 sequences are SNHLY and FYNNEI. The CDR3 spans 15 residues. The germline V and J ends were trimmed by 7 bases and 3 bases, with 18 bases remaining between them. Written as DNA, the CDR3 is TGTGCCAGCAATCCCCAAGGAGTGGGGGACACTGAAGCTTTCTTT. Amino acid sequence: CASNPQGVGDTEAFF.

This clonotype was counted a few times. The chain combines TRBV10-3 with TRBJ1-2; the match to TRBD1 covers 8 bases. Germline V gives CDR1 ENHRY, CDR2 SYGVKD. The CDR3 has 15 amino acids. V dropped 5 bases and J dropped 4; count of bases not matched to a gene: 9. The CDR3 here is CAISNTGGESYGYTF. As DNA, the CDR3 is TGTGCCATCAGTAATACAGGGGGGGAGAGCTATGGCTACACCTTC.

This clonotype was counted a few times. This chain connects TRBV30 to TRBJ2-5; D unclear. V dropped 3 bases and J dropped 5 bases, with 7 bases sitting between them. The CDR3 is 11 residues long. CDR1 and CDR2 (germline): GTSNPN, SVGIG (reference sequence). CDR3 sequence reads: CAWRSEETQYF. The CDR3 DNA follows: TGTGCCTGGAGAAGTGAGGAGACCCAGTACTTC.

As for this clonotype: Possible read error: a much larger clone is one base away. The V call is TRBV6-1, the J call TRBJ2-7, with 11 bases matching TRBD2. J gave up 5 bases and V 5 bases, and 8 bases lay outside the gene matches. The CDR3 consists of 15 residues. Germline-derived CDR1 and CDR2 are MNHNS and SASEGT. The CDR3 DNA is TGTGCCAGCAGTTACGGGTCTAGCGGGAGGCACGAGCAGTACTTC. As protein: CASSYGSSGRHEQYF.

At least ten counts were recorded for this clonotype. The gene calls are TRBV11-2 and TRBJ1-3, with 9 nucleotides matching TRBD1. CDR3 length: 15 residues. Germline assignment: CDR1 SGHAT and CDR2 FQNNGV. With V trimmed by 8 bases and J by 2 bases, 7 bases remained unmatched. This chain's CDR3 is CASSLTGGAGNTIYF. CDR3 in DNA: TGTGCCAGCTCACTAACAGGGGGCGCTGGAAACACCATATATTTT.

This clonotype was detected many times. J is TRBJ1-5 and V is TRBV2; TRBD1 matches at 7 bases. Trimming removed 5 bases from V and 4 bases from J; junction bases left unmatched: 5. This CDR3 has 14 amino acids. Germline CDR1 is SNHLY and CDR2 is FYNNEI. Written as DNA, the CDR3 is TGTGCCAGCAGTTCACAGGGGAGAAATCAGCCCCAGCATTTT. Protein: CASSSQGRNQPQHF.

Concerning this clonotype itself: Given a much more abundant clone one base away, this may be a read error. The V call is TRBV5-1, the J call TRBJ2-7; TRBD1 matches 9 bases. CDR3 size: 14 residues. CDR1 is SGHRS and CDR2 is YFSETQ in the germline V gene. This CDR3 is CASSPGDRVVERYF. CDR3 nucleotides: TGCGCCAGCAGCCCAGGGGACAGGGTCGTCGAGCGGTACTTC.

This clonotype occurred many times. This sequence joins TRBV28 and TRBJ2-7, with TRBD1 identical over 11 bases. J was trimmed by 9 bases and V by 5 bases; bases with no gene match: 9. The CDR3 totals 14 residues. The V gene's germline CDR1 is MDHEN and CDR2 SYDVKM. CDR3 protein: CASSQGTGGFGQYF. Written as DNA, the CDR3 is TGTGCCAGCAGTCAAGGGACAGGGGGTTTTGGGCAGTACTTC.